This T cell receptor (beta chain) was captured by sequencing in a study of T cells after yellow fever vaccination. Whole-study findings and limits: The secondary response showed a weaker magnitude and a faster peak, day 5 versus 15.

MiXCR was run by TCRdb on the 5' RACE reads, yielding one entry per CDR3 protein. The table records some 200,000 distinct CDR3 sequences, approximately 10% of them present only once. The table lists this clonotype with many counts. Its antigen is still unknown. Trimming left V 6 bases short and J 5 bases short, with 7 bases between. This CDR3 is 11 amino acids long. Germline CDR1 SEHNR, CDR2 FQNEAQ (reference sequence). The sequencing used CD8+ T cells sorted from PBMCs, collected 15 days after the yellow fever booster vaccination. The clonotype originates from a man aged 18-30 years who received the YFV17D yellow fever vaccine. The chain is built from TRBV7-9 and TRBJ1-1; D ambiguous. The CDR3 bases are TGTGCCAGCAGGATAAGAACTGAAGCTTTCTTT. It encodes CASRIRTEAFF.